This passage covers 14 T cell receptor beta chains from one sample sequenced in a study of T-cell reconstitution after alpha-beta-depleted transplantation in children. For TCRbeta, the library was prepared with unique molecular identifiers. From the PCR reads, TCRdb called clonotypes with MiXCR, one entry per CDR3 protein. The sample contains hundreds of thousands of distinct CDR3 sequences, around 12% of which appear only once. This sample comprised PBMCs, obtained before TCRalphabeta/CD19-depleted stem cell transplant. The receptors were sampled from a girl aged 2-9 years with congenital amegakaryocytic thrombocytopenia, due to receive a stem cell transplant.

This clonotype was picked up a small number of times. This chain connects TRBV7-8 to TRBJ2-7, with 14 bases fitting TRBD2. Losses at the gene ends were 5 bases for V and 3 bases for J; bases not matched to a gene: 12. Germline CDR1 reads SGHVS; CDR2 reads FQNEAQ. The CDR3 contains 18 residues. The CDR3 sequence is CASSRMGTGTSGSYEQYF. CDR3 in DNA: TGTGCCAGCAGCCGGATGGGGACCGGGACTAGCGGGAGCTACGAGCAGTACTTC.

This sequence joins TRBV5-6 and TRBJ1-5, with D possibly matching TRBD1 (6 bases). CDR1 and CDR2 from the germline V gene are SGHDT and YYEEEE. The CDR3 sequence is 15 residues long. Trimming left V 2 bases short and J 7 bases short, with 16 bases between. The CDR3 region is CASSFRGGAGQPQHF. CDR3 sequence (DNA): TGTGCCAGCAGCTTCCGAGGGGGAGCGGGCCAGCCCCAGCATTTT. Based on the CDR3 plus reference TRBV5-6 and TRBJ1-5, the full variable domain is DAGVTQSPTHLIKTRGQQVTLRCSPKSGHDTVSWYQQALGQGPQFIFQYYEEEERQRGNFPDRFSGHQFPNYSSELNVNALLLGDSALYLCASSFRGGAGQPQHFGDGTRLSIL.

The sample holds many counts of this clonotype. The gene calls are TRBV20-1 and TRBJ2-3; D may be TRBD2 (6 bases). Germline lookup yields CDR1 DFQATT and CDR2 SNEGSKA (reference sequence). This CDR3 has 14 residues. Trimming shortened V by 6 bases and J by 2 bases, and 15 bases separated the two germline ends. CDR3 sequence: CSATWAGPTDTQYF. The CDR3 region has the DNA TGCAGTGCCACCTGGGCGGGGCCCACAGATACGCAGTATTTT.

This chain uses TRBV6-1 with TRBJ1-1, with D perhaps TRBD1 (6 bases). Trimming removed 2 bases from V and 4 bases from J, with 14 bases in between. Germline V CDR1 and CDR2: MNHNS, SASEGT. The CDR3 consists of 15 residues. The CDR3 nucleotides are TGTGCCAGCAGTGAATATTATGGGGGGCTCACTGAAGCTTTCTTT. Protein sequence: CASSEYYGGLTEAFF.

This CDR3 reads CASSSIQETGGKNIQYF. Here the CDR3 DNA reads TGTGCCAGCAGTTCAATACAGGAAACGGGCGGCAAAAACATTCAGTACTTC. V and J are TRBV28 and TRBJ2-4, with D maybe TRBD1 (5 bases). Germline loops: CDR1 MDHEN, CDR2 SYDVKM. V dropped 4 bases and J dropped 3 bases, with 19 bases sitting between them. The CDR3 is 17 amino acids.

This clonotype was recorded many times. This chain connects TRBV5-1 to TRBJ1-1; 7 nucleotides agree with TRBD1. Looked up from germline, CDR1 is SGHRS and CDR2 is YFSETQ. CDR3 length: 14 amino acids. Trimming cost V 4 bases and J 4 bases; bases outside gene matches: 7. CDR3 sequence reads: CASSGATGITEAFF. For the CDR3, the DNA is TGCGCCAGCAGCGGCGCGACAGGGATCACTGAAGCTTTCTTT.

There are a few counts of this clonotype. J is TRBJ2-5 and V is TRBV7-2; D is ambiguous. Germline lookup yields CDR1 SGHTA and CDR2 FQGNSA. The V gene lost 5 bases and the J gene lost 5 bases, with 12 bases spanning the gap. There are 13 residues in the CDR3. The CDR3 protein is CASSRTFRETQYF. As DNA, the CDR3 is TGTGCCAGCAGCCGGACGTTTAGGGAGACCCAGTACTTC.

The chain carries TRBV4-2 and TRBJ2-5, with D perhaps being TRBD1 or TRBD2 (5 bases each). V was cut by 1 base and J by 5 bases, with 14 bases left in between. Germline V gives CDR1 LGHNA, CDR2 YNFKEQ. CDR3 length equals 15 residues. The DNA for the CDR3 is TGTGCCAGCAGCCAAGCCGCCCGACAGCGGGAGACCCAGTACTTC. Protein: CASSQAARQRETQYF.

This clonotype was seen many times. CDR3 sequence reads: CASSLGTGMGGELFF. The CDR3 bases are TGTGCCAGCAGTCTTGGGACAGGGATGGGCGGGGAGCTGTTTTTT. The V gene is TRBV12-3 or TRBV12-4, the J gene TRBJ2-2, with 9 nucleotides matching TRBD1. Germline trimming cut 5 bases from V and 7 bases from J; bases unmatched to any gene: 8. This CDR3 has 15 residues.

V gene TRBV10-2 combines with J gene TRBJ2-7; D is unresolved. This CDR3 is built from 13 residues. V was pared by 4 bases and J by 6 bases, with 13 bases between. Germline V gene sequence: CDR1 WSHSY, CDR2 SAAADI. CDR3 DNA sequence: TGCGCCAGCAGTGGAGTGTTGGCCAGCGAGCAGTACTTC. This translates into CASSGVLASEQYF.

This clonotype was observed a few times. The chain employs TRBV5-1 and TRBJ2-7, with 9 bases matching TRBD1. Germline loops: CDR1 SGHRS, CDR2 YFSETQ. The CDR3 has 17 residues. The V segment lost 4 bases and the J segment 1 base; nucleotides outside the gene matches: 12. The CDR3, as DNA: TGCGCCAGCAGCCCCATCCCGTTTGGGACAGGGTCCTACGAGCAGTACTTC. Protein: CASSPIPFGTGSYEQYF. The whole variable domain, filled in from reference TRBV5-1 and TRBJ2-7, reads KAGVTQTPRYLIKTRGQQVTLSCSPISGHRSVSWYQQTPGQGLQFLFEYFSETQRNKGNFPGRFSGRQFSNSRSEMNVSTLELGDSALYLCASSPIPFGTGSYEQYFGPGTRLTVT.

This clonotype was counted between two and nine times. The chain is built from TRBV28 and TRBJ1-4; possibly TRBD1 for D (5 bases). V was cut by 3 bases and J by 10 bases, with 15 bases left in between. The CDR3 length is 14 residues. Looked up from germline, CDR1 is MDHEN and CDR2 is SYDVKM. The CDR3: CASSLGGGSGKLFF. The CDR3, as DNA: TGTGCCAGCAGTTTGGGCGGGGGTTCGGGAAAACTGTTTTTT.

The rearrangement links TRBV7-9 to TRBJ2-7; 10 bases map to TRBD2. Trimming cost V 11 bases and J 2 bases; bases outside gene matches: 6. This CDR3 spans 13 amino acids. Germline CDR1 reads SEHNR; CDR2 reads FQNEAQ (reference sequence). This CDR3 reads CAVTGTSAYEQYF. CDR3 DNA sequence: TGTGCCGTCACCGGGACTAGCGCCTACGAGCAGTACTTC.

This chain's CDR3 is CSASRFGGSSGANVLTF. For the CDR3, the DNA is TGCAGTGCTAGTCGTTTCGGGGGGAGCTCTGGGGCCAACGTCCTGACTTTC. The V gene is TRBV20-1, the J gene TRBJ2-6; TRBD2 matches 7 bases. This CDR3 contains 17 residues. Germline values: CDR1 DFQATT, CDR2 SNEGSKA (reference sequence). After removal of 3 bases from V and 0 bases from J, the junction contained 8 bases not matched to a gene.